The 20 T cell receptor beta chains in this list originate from one sample, sequenced in a study of shared clonotypes between healthy human individuals. Data came from immunoSEQ multiplex PCR; TCRdb stores just in-frame clones and leaves some out. This repertoire shows roughly 2.1 million clones, roughly 91% found once; its top ten account for around 1.7%. Only CD45RO-negative cells positively selected for CCR7 counted as naive CD8 cells, so terminally differentiated effector memory CD45RA+ cells were excluded. Sequences were obtained from naive CD8+ T cells from PBMCs. Receptor source: a man aged 18 to 30 in good health. Some clones in this sample may be carry-over from other donors' samples.

The V call is TRBV10-2, the J call TRBJ1-1; 10 nucleotides match TRBD1. J was trimmed by 5 bases and V by 0 bases; bases with no gene match: 3. The germline V gene has CDR1 WSHSY and CDR2 SAAADI. The CDR3 is 15 residues long. The CDR3 sequence: CASSESRTGGTEAFF. CDR3 DNA sequence: TGCGCCAGCAGTGAGTCTAGGACAGGGGGGACTGAAGCTTTCTTT.

The V call is TRBV11-2, the J call TRBJ2-1; no clear D gene. Between the trimmed V and J ends, which lost 3 bases and 7 bases, there was a span of 10 bases. This CDR3 has 13 residues. Looked up from germline, CDR1 is SGHAT and CDR2 is FQNNGV. The CDR3 DNA reads as TGTGCCAGCAGCTTCTGGGGTGGGAATGAGCAGTTCTTC. This sequence encodes CASSFWGGNEQFF.

This clone has a handful of counts. The genes are TRBV13 and TRBJ2-7; D ambiguous. Germline CDR1 and CDR2: PRHDT and FYEKMQ (reference sequence). The CDR3 sequence is 13 residues long. The V end was cut by 1 base, the J end by 3 bases, with 7 bases between. The DNA of the CDR3 is TGTGCCAGCAGCTTAGAGACCAGCTACGAGCAGTACTTC. This encodes CASSLETSYEQYF.

The gene calls are TRBV10-3 and TRBJ2-1; TRBD1 matches 9 bases. The CDR3 is made up of 15 amino acids. Trimming removed 6 bases from V and 10 bases from J; junction bases left unmatched: 13. The germline gives CDR1 ENHRY, CDR2 SYGVKD. CDR3 amino acids: CAIRGPGQGYPEQFF. The CDR3 DNA sequence: TGTGCCATCAGGGGCCCGGGACAGGGATATCCAGAGCAGTTCTTC.

This clone was seen just once. The chain uses TRBV7-2 and TRBJ1-3, with D hard to call. The germline V and J ends were trimmed by 1 base and 0 bases, with 7 bases remaining between them. There are 15 residues in the CDR3. Germline CDR1 SGHTA, CDR2 FQGNSA. For the CDR3, the DNA is TGTGCCAGCAGCTTAGGGCAATTCTCTGGAAACACCATATATTTT. Encoded protein: CASSLGQFSGNTIYF.

A single count supports this clone. The rearrangement links TRBV30 to TRBJ1-6; possibly TRBD1 for D (6 bases). Trimming pared 1 base from V and 7 bases from J, leaving 11 bases between. The CDR3 has 14 amino acids. The germline CDR1 and CDR2 sequences are GTSNPN and SVGIG (reference sequence). In DNA, the CDR3 is TGTGCCTGGAGTGCAGGACAGATAAATTCACCCCTCCACTTT. It codes for CAWSAGQINSPLHF.

V is TRBV28 and J is TRBJ1-5, with a tentative D call TRBD1 (6 bases). The length of the CDR3 is 14 residues. Germline CDR1 reads MDHEN; CDR2 reads SYDVKM. V gave up 2 bases and J gave up 9 bases, with 14 bases separating them. The CDR3 nucleotides read TGTGCCAGCAGTTTACGCCAGGGGCCAGCGCCCCAGCATTTT. As protein: CASSLRQGPAPQHF. Filled out from reference TRBV28 and TRBJ1-5, the complete variable domain reads DVKVTQSSRYLVKRTGEKVFLECVQDMDHENMFWYRQDPGLGLRLIYFSYDVKMKEKGDIPEGYSVSREKKERFSLILESASTNQTSMYLCASSLRQGPAPQHFGDGTRLSIL.

This clone was recorded only once. The chain is built from TRBV27 and TRBJ1-5; TRBD1 is a possible D gene (5 bases). Trimming took 1 base from V and 0 from J, leaving 19 bases between them. Germline V lookup: CDR1 MNHEY, CDR2 SMNVEV (reference sequence). The CDR3 extends over 19 amino acids. CDR3 DNA: TGTGCCAGCAGTTTATGGGGTTTTCGGGGGGGGAATAGCAATCAGCCCCAGCATTTT. Its protein is CASSLWGFRGGNSNQPQHF.

The chain is built from TRBV28 and TRBJ2-3; TRBD1 aligns across 9 bases. Germline assignment: CDR1 MDHEN and CDR2 SYDVKM. The CDR3 spans 15 residues. V shed 7 bases and J 4 bases; nucleotides not matched to a gene: 9. CDR3 nucleotide sequence: TGTGCCAGCACCACGTGGGACAGGGTGCCAGATACGCAGTATTTT. Its protein is CASTTWDRVPDTQYF. Full variable domain (remainder filled in from reference TRBV28 and TRBJ2-3): DVKVTQSSRYLVKRTGEKVFLECVQDMDHENMFWYRQDPGLGLRLIYFSYDVKMKEKGDIPEGYSVSREKKERFSLILESASTNQTSMYLCASTTWDRVPDTQYFGPGTRLTVL.

The chain employs TRBV29-1 and TRBJ1-3, with no clear D. The CDR3 loop spans 12 amino acids. The V gene lost 7 bases and the J gene lost 2 bases, with 9 bases spanning the gap. Looked up from germline, CDR1 is SQVTM and CDR2 is ANQGSEA. CDR3 sequence: CSAAATGNTIYF. CDR3 coding DNA: TGCAGCGCGGCAGCCACTGGAAACACCATATATTTT.

The CDR3 region has the DNA TGTGCCAGCAGCCCAGGGGGCACTAGCTCCTACAATGAGCAGTTCTTC. This translates into CASSPGGTSSYNEQFF. This chain connects TRBV5-6 to TRBJ2-1; 8 nucleotides agree with TRBD1. J lost 0 bases, V lost 4 bases, and 6 bases had no gene match. Germline assignment: CDR1 SGHDT and CDR2 YYEEEE. This CDR3 contains 16 residues. Supplemented by reference TRBV5-6 and TRBJ2-1, the full variable domain reads DAGVTQSPTHLIKTRGQQVTLRCSPKSGHDTVSWYQQALGQGPQFIFQYYEEEERQRGNFPDRFSGHQFPNYSSELNVNALLLGDSALYLCASSPGGTSSYNEQFFGPGTRLTVL.

This clone showed up just once. The rearrangement joins TRBV7-9 to TRBJ2-1; 7 bases align to TRBD2. Germline V CDR1 and CDR2: SEHNR, FQNEAQ (reference sequence). V trimming: 2 bases; J trimming: 5 bases; junction bases outside the gene matches: 6. The CDR3 has 15 residues. Here the CDR3 reads CASSLTAGVDNEQFF. CDR3 DNA sequence: TGTGCCAGCAGCTTAACGGCGGGAGTAGACAATGAGCAGTTCTTC.

For the CDR3, the DNA is TGTGCCAGCAGCTTAGCGCAGTCGGGGGAGACCCAGTACTTC. Amino acids: CASSLAQSGETQYF. The J gene is TRBJ2-5, the V gene TRBV7-8; a weak D match, TRBD2 (5 bases). V was shortened by 0 bases and J by 5 bases, with 10 bases between the two germline ends. The CDR3 extends over 14 amino acids. CDR1 is SGHVS, CDR2 FQNEAQ, per germline.

This clone was picked up a small number of times. The V gene is TRBV28, the J gene TRBJ1-5, with D perhaps matching TRBD1 (6 bases). The ends were cut back, 4 bases at V and 0 bases at J, with 16 bases in the middle. The CDR3 loop spans 17 amino acids. Germline loops: CDR1 MDHEN, CDR2 SYDVKM. CDR3 coding DNA: TGTGCCAGCAGTTCACCAAGGGGGTCCTATAGCAATCAGCCCCAGCATTTT. Translating it yields CASSSPRGSYSNQPQHF.

The chain uses TRBV7-6 and TRBJ1-1; no firm D call. CDR3 length equals 15 residues. V lost 2 bases to trimming and J lost 1 base, with 11 bases between them. Germline CDR1 SGHVS, CDR2 FNYEAQ. CDR3 DNA sequence: TGTGCCAGCAGCTTAACCGCCGGGGAGAACACTGAAGCTTTCTTT. Amino acids: CASSLTAGENTEAFF.

The gene calls are TRBV14 and TRBJ2-7; a weak D match, TRBD1 (5 bases). V lost 4 bases and J lost 0, with 25 bases in between. Germline-derived CDR1 and CDR2 are SGHDN and FVKESK. The CDR3 spans 19 residues. The CDR3 spells CASSRSRTPIPPASYEQYF. The DNA of the CDR3 is TGTGCCAGCAGCCGGAGTAGGACACCAATTCCCCCGGCCTCCTACGAGCAGTACTTC.

The CDR3 reads CASSTTELAFSYEQYF. The DNA for the CDR3 is TGTGCCAGCAGTACCACCGAACTAGCTTTTTCGTACGAGCAGTACTTC. The V and J genes are TRBV28 and TRBJ2-7; D perhaps matches TRBD2 (6 bases). Trimming removed 5 bases from V and 4 bases from J, with 21 bases in between. The length of the CDR3 is 16 residues. Germline V gene lookup returns CDR1 MDHEN and CDR2 SYDVKM. The full variable domain, in which reference TRBV28 and TRBJ2-7 provide the parts outside the CDR3, is DVKVTQSSRYLVKRTGEKVFLECVQDMDHENMFWYRQDPGLGLRLIYFSYDVKMKEKGDIPEGYSVSREKKERFSLILESASTNQTSMYLCASSTTELAFSYEQYFGPGTRLTVT.

V is TRBV7-9 and J is TRBJ2-3; a possible D gene is TRBD2 (5 bases). Germline V lookup: CDR1 SEHNR, CDR2 FQNEAQ (reference sequence). The CDR3 covers 14 residues. The germline V and J ends were trimmed by 0 bases and 5 bases, with 9 bases remaining between them. CDR3 in DNA: TGTGCCAGCAGCTTAGCGAGGGTGGGAGATACGCAGTATTTT. Its translation is CASSLARVGDTQYF.

This rearrangement joins TRBV29-1 to TRBJ2-1, with 12 bases identical to TRBD1. Losses at the gene ends were 7 bases for V and 6 bases for J; bases not matched to a gene: 7. The CDR3 runs 14 residues. CDR1 is SQVTM and CDR2 is ANQGSEA in the germline V gene. This chain's CDR3 is CSDVGDRGLNEQFF. The CDR3 DNA reads TGCAGCGACGTTGGGGACAGGGGGCTCAATGAGCAGTTCTTC.

J is TRBJ1-1 and V is TRBV7-2; the D is unclear. Trimming cost V 5 bases and J 5 bases, with 27 bases left between them. In germline, CDR1 is SGHTA, CDR2 FQGNSA. The CDR3 has 18 amino acids. The CDR3: CASSPIVGAGVAGTEAFF. The CDR3 DNA follows: TGTGCCAGCAGCCCTATCGTGGGCGCTGGAGTCGCGGGGACTGAAGCTTTCTTT.